This T cell receptor beta chain was sequenced during a study of blood T cell repertoires in COVID-19. The overall study: Samples taken during acute and convalescent COVID-19 were collected in the United States, Italy and Spain. The analysed material was cDNA or gDNA that came from T cells, B-cell-depleted T cells, or PBMCs.

In the source study's methods: Estimation of nucleated cell counts was performed using reference gene primer amplification. Method: immunoSEQ multiplex PCR; TCRdb's copy keeps in-frame clones and lacks some. V and J calls and clone size come straight from that table; D and trimming were deduced from the DNA. This table has 100,000 to 150,000 clones, roughly 91% appearing once. V was trimmed by 7 bases and J by 4 bases, leaving 16 bases between them. Per the germline V gene, CDR1 is SGHDT and CDR2 is YYEEEE. The length of the CDR3 is 14 residues. The J gene is TRBJ2-3, the V gene TRBV5-6, with a weak D call TRBD2 (6 bases). Sequenced: peripheral blood. The clonotype comes from a human donor in a cohort sampled during active COVID-19. For the CDR3, the DNA is TGTGCCAGCCGGGGACTCGGAGGTGCAGATACGCAGTATTTT. Translation gives CASRGLGGADTQYF.